This T cell receptor beta chain appears in the sequencing data of a study of cytomegalovirus exposure and HLA in healthy donors. Study outcomes and limitations: In vitro checks showed that three CMV-associated chains really do target CMV antigens. Cytomegalovirus status, reportedly, was diagnosed with high specificity and sensitivity by the classifier.

Clones were read by immunoSEQ multiplex PCR, and TCRdb kept only the in-frame ones, dropping some. The sample yields about 120,000 clones, 89% seen once. To note about this clone: Its target is not known.

The sample consisted of PBMCs. The TCR was taken from a woman younger than 35 in good health and CMV-seronegative.

The CDR3 loop is CASRGDFNEQFF. The CDR3 DNA is TGTGCCAGCAGAGGGGACTTCAATGAGCAGTTCTTC. J is TRBJ2-1 and V is TRBV7-2; D might be TRBD2 (6 bases). V lost 6 bases and J 6 bases, leaving 9 bases between the germline ends. Looked up from germline, CDR1 is SGHTA and CDR2 is FQGNSA. The CDR3 runs 12 residues.